The T cell receptor beta chain under discussion was sequenced for a study of T cell responses to AZD1222 COVID-19 vaccine (dated by TCRdb to about 2021). About the investigation overall: TCR sequencing covered some 250 trial participants: 207 given two doses of AZD1222 and 26 given two doses of MenACWY control vaccine. Trial participants were enrolled by age into 18-55, 56-69 and 70-plus year subgroups, with around 150, 28 and 57 TCR-sequenced participants respectively. Paper-wide results and their limitations: Because no day 14 peak-response samples were available, the repertoires could be characterized only after the peak T cell response. In the small 56-69-year group, the increase in depth fell short of significance, most likely because of low power. Conclusions about previously exposed vaccinees were limited because only 6 or 7 AZD1222 recipients were SARS-CoV-2 seropositive at baseline. The vaccine-associated CD4 TCRs covered the entire spike protein, and the dominant responses fell in regions 160-218 and 743-854. Participants were mostly white British and included more females than males, and it was suggested by the authors that clonal diversity may have been underestimated. Reportedly, almost half of the unique spike-specific TCRs recognized epitopes lying outside the regions that are mutated in the B.1.351 and B.1.1.7 variants. Spike-specific TCR breadth and depth rose significantly after two AZD1222 doses compared with day 0 and with MenACWY recipients.

V is pared back by 7 bases and J by 0 bases, with 12 bases lying between the germline termini. The CDR3, from cysteine to phenylalanine, totals 14 residues. CDR3 DNA only is kept here, 42 bases in frame from base 1. Based on the germline V gene (reference sequence), the CDR1 and CDR2 sequences are SEHNR and FQNEAQ. The CDR3 regions of human TCRbeta chains were analyzed by immunosequencing. Per the original workflow: TCRs in the repertoires were matched against a reference library of SARS-CoV-2-specific TCRs that had been generated with the MIRA antigen-specificity platform. Breadth meant the fraction of unique TCRs that were SARS-CoV-2-associated, whereas depth meant the fraction of total T cells that were SARS-CoV-2-associated. Each spike-specific TCR was assigned to its reactive spike region and to a CD4 or CD8 class using the MIRA data. Log10-transformed breadth and depth values were compared by one-way ANOVA with Sidak's multiple comparisons tests. TCRdb carries this immuneACCESS record with in-frame sequences only. Its versions omit some clonotypes, under half of them owing to an unresolved V gene in the studies checked, with the rest unexplained. V and J calls and clone size are as listed in that table; D and trimming were resolved from the DNA. The sample table contains just under 90,000 clones; only one count was recorded for approximately 89% of them. Roughly 5% of the sample rests with the top ten.

Per the publication, the time point label means: about 28 days (+/-7) after the second vaccine dose. AZD1222 recipients with second doses at about 4 weeks or about 12 weeks were pooled, because spike-specific TCR depth and breadth did not differ between schedules. Vaccinee samples came from UK trials COV001 and COV002, including a single-blind randomized controlled phase 2/3 trial of AZD1222 (ChAdOx1 nCoV-19) in healthy adults. Trial participant PBMC samples were collected at day 0 and day 28 after the second dose for TCRbeta chain sequencing. Note on this clone: Its antigen target is currently unknown. Base qualities are missing; no much larger clone stands one base away.

This TCR came from an adult who received the AZD1222 COVID-19 vaccine. Sample: peripheral blood, taken 28 days after the second AZD1222 dose. The rearrangement joined TRBV7-9 to TRBJ1-2; TRBD1 is possibly the D segment (6 matching bases). The CDR3 amino acid sequence is: CASTLGGANYGYTF. The nucleotide sequence is given as TGTGCCAGCACCCTCGGGGGCGCTAACTATGGCTACACCTTC. Reference TRBV7-9 and TRBJ1-2 proteins supply the regions before and after the CDR3; the full variable domain is: DTGVSQNPRHKITKRGQNVTFRCDPISEHNRLYWYRQTLGQGPEFLTYFQNEAQLEKSRLLSDRFSAERPKGSFSTLEIQRTEQGDSAMYLCASTLGGANYGYTFGSGTRLTVV.